This paragraph reports one TCR beta chain. This sample was taken from a study of shared clonotypes between healthy human individuals. V gave up 4 bases and J gave up 3 bases; unmatched junction bases: 12. CDR3 length: 17 residues. Germline-derived CDR1 and CDR2 are SQVTM and ANQGSEA. This table comes from immunoSEQ multiplex PCR, and its TCRdb copy is limited to in-frame clones, with some not included. The profile covers 2.3 million or so clones, with 93% appearing a single time and about 0.37% taken by the ten largest. The sequencing input was naive CD4+ T cells from PBMCs. Subset of the sample: CD45RA+ positively selected. The chain has TRBV29-1 and TRBJ2-3, with 11 bases fitting TRBD2. This sequence was found in a man younger than 30 in good health. Some clones in this sample may be carry-over from other donors' samples. The CDR3 nucleotides read TGCAGCGTTGGAACTAGCGGGAGTTGGGGGTGGACAGATACGCAGTATTTT. Protein sequence: CSVGTSGSWGWTDTQYF.